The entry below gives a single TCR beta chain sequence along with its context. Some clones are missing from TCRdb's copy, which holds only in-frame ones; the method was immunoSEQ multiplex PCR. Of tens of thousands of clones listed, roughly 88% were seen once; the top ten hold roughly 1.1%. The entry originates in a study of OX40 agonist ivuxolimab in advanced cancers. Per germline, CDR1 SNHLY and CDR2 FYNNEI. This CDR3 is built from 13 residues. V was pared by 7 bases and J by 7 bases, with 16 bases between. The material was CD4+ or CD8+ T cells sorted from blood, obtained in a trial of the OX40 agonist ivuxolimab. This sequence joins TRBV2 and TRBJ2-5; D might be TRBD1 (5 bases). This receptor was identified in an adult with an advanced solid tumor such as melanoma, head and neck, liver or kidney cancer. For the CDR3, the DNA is TGTGCCAGCACCGTCGACAGACTCCGGACCCAGTACTTC. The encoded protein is CASTVDRLRTQYF.